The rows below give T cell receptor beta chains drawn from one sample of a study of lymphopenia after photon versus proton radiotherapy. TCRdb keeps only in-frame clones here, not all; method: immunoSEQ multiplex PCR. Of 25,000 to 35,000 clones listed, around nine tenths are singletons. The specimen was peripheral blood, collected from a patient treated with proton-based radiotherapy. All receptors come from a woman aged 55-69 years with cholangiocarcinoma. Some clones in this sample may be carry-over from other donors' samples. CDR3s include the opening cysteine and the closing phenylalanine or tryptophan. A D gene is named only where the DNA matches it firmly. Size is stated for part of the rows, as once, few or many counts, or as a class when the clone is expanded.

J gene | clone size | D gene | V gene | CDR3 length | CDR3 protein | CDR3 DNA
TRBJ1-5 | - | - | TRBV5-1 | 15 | CASRRAPGGNQPQHF | TGCGCCAGCAGAAGGGCCCCCGGGGGCAATCAGCCCCAGCATTTT
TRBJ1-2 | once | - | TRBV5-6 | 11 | CASSRGEGYTF | TGTGCCAGCAGCAGAGGGGAAGGCTACACCTTC
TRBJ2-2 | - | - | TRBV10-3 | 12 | CAISDYTGELFF | TGTGCCATCAGTGACTACACCGGGGAGCTGTTTTTT
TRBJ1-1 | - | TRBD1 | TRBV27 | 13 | CASSWTGDTEAFF | TGTGCCAGCAGCTGGACAGGGGACACTGAAGCTTTCTTT
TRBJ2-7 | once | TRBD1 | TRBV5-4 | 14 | CASSSPGTVEEQYF | TGTGCCAGCAGCAGCCCCGGGACAGTGGAAGAGCAGTACTTC
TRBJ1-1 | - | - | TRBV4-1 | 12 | CASSHPPSGPFF | TGCGCCAGCAGCCATCCCCCTAGCGGCCCCTTCTTT
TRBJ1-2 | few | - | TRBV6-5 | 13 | CASAMGVDYGYTF | TGTGCCAGCGCCATGGGGGTCGACTATGGCTACACCTTC
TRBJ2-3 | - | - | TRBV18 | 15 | CASSNVGIITDTQYF | TGTGCCAGCTCAAACGTTGGGATTATCACAGATACGCAGTATTTT
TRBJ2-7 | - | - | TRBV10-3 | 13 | CAISEDWSNEQYF | TGTGCCATCAGTGAGGACTGGTCAAACGAGCAGTACTTC
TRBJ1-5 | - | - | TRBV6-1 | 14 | CATNAGGSNQPQHF | TGTGCCACCAACGCGGGGGGTAGCAATCAGCCCCAGCATTTT
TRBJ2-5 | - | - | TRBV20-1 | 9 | CSAPRPWDF | TGCAGTGCTCCCCGCCCCTGGGACTTC
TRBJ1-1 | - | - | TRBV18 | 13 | CASSLGRNTEAFF | TGTGCCAGCTCATTGGGCAGGAACACTGAAGCTTTCTTT
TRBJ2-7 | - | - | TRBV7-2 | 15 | CASSLARTASHEQYF | TGTGCCAGCAGCTTAGCGCGTACCGCGAGCCACGAGCAGTACTTC
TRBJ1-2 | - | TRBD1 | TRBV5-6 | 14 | CASSPQGAGYGYTF | TGTGCCAGCAGCCCACAGGGGGCTGGATATGGCTACACCTTC
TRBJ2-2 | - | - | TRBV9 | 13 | CASTDANTGELFF | TGTGCCAGCACCGACGCGAACACCGGGGAGCTGTTTTTT
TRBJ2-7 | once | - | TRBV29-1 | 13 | CSVVGQSRGKQYF | TGCAGCGTTGTAGGGCAGTCCCGAGGGAAGCAGTACTTC
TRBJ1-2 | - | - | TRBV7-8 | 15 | CASSSPDRANYGYTF | TGTGCCAGCAGCTCACCAGACAGAGCTAACTATGGCTACACCTTC
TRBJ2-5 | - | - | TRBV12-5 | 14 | CASGSRGGEETQYF | TGTGCTAGTGGTTCCAGGGGGGGCGAGGAGACCCAGTACTTC
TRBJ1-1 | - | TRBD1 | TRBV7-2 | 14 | CASSPTGTATEAFF | TGTGCCAGCAGCCCGACCGGGACAGCCACTGAAGCTTTCTTT
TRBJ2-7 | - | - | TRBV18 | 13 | CASSPPSGNEQYF | TGTGCCAGCTCACCACCTTCCGGGAACGAGCAGTACTTC
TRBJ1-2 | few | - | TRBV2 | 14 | CASSEWAGARGYTF | TGTGCCAGCAGTGAATGGGCAGGCGCCAGGGGCTACACCTTC
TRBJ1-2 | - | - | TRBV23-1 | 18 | CASSHYQSGLRTNYGYTF | TGCGCCAGCAGTCACTACCAATCAGGGCTCAGAACTAACTATGGCTACACCTTC
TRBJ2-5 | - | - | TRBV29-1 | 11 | CSVPYSGTQYF | TGCAGCGTTCCCTACAGCGGGACCCAGTACTTC
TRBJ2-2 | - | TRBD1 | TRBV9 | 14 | CASSVATGDGELFF | TGTGCCAGCAGCGTAGCTACAGGGGACGGGGAGCTGTTTTTT
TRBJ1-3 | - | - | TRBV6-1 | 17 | CASSEGRNRDIINTIYF | TGTGCCAGCAGTGAAGGGAGAAATAGGGACATCATAAACACCATATATTTT
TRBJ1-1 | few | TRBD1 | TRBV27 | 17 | CASSFLGAQGVNTEAFF | TGTGCCAGCAGTTTCCTGGGGGCACAGGGGGTGAACACTGAAGCTTTCTTT
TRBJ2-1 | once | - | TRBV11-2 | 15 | CASSLDLGFYNEQFF | TGTGCCAGCAGCTTAGATCTGGGTTTCTACAATGAGCAGTTCTTC
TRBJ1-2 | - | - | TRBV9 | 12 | CASSVDRFGYTF | TGTGCCAGCAGCGTAGATCGGTTTGGCTACACCTTC
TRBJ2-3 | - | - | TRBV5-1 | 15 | CASRSGQQYTDTQYF | TGCGCCAGCAGATCAGGACAGCAATACACAGATACGCAGTATTTT
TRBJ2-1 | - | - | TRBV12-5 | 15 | CASGLRYIGGNEQFF | TGTGCTAGTGGTTTGAGGTATATAGGGGGCAATGAGCAGTTCTTC
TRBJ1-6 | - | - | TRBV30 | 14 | CAWSVGRVNSPLHF | TGTGCCTGGAGTGTGGGGAGGGTTAATTCACCCCTCCACTTT
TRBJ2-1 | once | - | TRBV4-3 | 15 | CASSQEQEGYNEQFF | TGCGCCAGCAGCCAAGAACAAGAAGGGTACAATGAGCAGTTCTTC
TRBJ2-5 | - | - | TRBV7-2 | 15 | CASSATSGPLETQYF | TGTGCCAGCAGCGCCACGTCAGGACCGCTGGAGACCCAGTACTTC
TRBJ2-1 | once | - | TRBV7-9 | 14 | CASSSKTVTNEQFF | TGTGCCAGCAGCTCCAAGACAGTTACCAATGAGCAGTTCTTC
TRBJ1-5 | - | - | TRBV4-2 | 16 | CASSQEGVQLDQPQHF | TGTGCCAGCAGCCAGGAGGGCGTACAATTGGATCAGCCCCAGCATTTT
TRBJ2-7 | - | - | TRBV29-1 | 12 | CSVYRSSHEQYF | TGCAGCGTTTATAGGAGCTCCCACGAGCAGTACTTC
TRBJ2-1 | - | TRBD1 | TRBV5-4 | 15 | CASSLGGTGFNEQFF | TGTGCCAGCAGCTTGGGAGGGACAGGGTTCAATGAGCAGTTCTTC
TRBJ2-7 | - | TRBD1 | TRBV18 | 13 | CASSRQGIYEQYF | TGTGCCAGCTCACGACAGGGTATCTACGAGCAGTACTTC
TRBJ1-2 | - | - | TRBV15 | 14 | CATSRDKITDGYTF | TGTGCCACCAGCAGAGATAAGATAACGGATGGCTACACCTTC
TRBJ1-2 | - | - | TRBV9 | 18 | CASSAAPGPRSTNYGYTF | TGTGCCAGCAGCGCCGCGCCGGGACCGCGATCTACTAACTATGGCTACACCTTC
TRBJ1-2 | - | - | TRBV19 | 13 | CASILRGTTGYTF | TGTGCCAGTATTCTAAGAGGGACAACTGGCTACACCTTC
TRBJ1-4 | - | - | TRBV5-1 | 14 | CASSVGGDNEKLFF | TGCGCCAGCTCCGTTGGGGGGGATAATGAAAAACTGTTTTTT
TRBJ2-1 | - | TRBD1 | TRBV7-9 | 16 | CASSPFGTGLYNEQFF | TGTGCCAGCTCGCCTTTTGGGACAGGGTTATACAATGAGCAGTTCTTC
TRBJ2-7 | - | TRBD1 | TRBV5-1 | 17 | CASSSLVTGGEGLEQYF | TGCGCCAGCAGCTCACTAGTAACAGGGGGCGAAGGCTTAGAGCAGTACTTC
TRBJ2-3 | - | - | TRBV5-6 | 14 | CASSLVGTTDTQYF | TGTGCCAGCAGCTTGGTAGGGACCACAGATACGCAGTATTTT
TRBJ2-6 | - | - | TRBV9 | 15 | CASSVVLSGANVLTF | TGTGCCAGCAGCGTAGTGCTTTCTGGGGCCAACGTCCTGACTTTC
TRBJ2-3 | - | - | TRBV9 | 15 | CASSKAGTRGDTQYF | TGTGCCAGCAGCAAGGCAGGGACTCGGGGAGATACGCAGTATTTT
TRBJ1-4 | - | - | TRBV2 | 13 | CASSERGWEKLFF | TGTGCCAGCAGTGAAAGGGGGTGGGAAAAACTGTTTTTT
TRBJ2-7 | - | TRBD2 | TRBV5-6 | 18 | CASSLRVAGGRTTYEQYF | TGTGCCAGCAGCCTCCGGGTAGCGGGAGGGCGAACAACCTACGAGCAGTACTTC
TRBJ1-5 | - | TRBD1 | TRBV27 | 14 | CASSFRTGGQPQHF | TGTGCCAGCAGTTTTCGGACAGGGGGACAGCCCCAGCATTTT
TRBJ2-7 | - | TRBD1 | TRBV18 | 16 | CASSPLQGTGVNEQYF | TGTGCCAGCTCACCCCTACAGGGGACAGGGGTTAACGAGCAGTACTTC